This T cell receptor (beta chain) was obtained from a study of blood T cell repertoires in COVID-19. Study-level background: Acute-phase and convalescent COVID-19 samples originated in the United States, Italy and Spain.

As processed by the authors: Researchers report that nucleated cell counts were estimated from reference gene primer amplification. Sequencing was performed with immunoSEQ multiplex PCR; in TCRdb, only in-frame clones are kept and a portion is missing. Clonal size and the V and J genes are those of that table, whereas D and trimming came from the DNA. The sample has about 130,000 clones; approximately 84% are singletons. The germline gives CDR1 GTSNPN, CDR2 SVGIG (reference sequence). This CDR3 is 13 amino acids long. Trimming pared 1 base from V and 7 bases from J, leaving 11 bases between. The sample was peripheral blood. This chain uses TRBV30 with TRBJ1-5, with D hard to call. The source of this sequence is a woman aged 80 or over with acute or convalescent COVID-19. The CDR3 DNA follows: TGTGCCTGGAGTGGCGGCGCGGGACAGCCCCAGCATTTT. Its translation: CAWSGGAGQPQHF.